A selection of T cell receptor beta chains follows, all from one sample in a study of blood T cell repertoires in COVID-19. Here immunoSEQ multiplex PCR was the method, and the copy in TCRdb shows in-frame clones only, minus some. The profile shows around 270,000 clones, about 80% of them singletons. The sequenced sample consisted of peripheral blood. The receptors come from an older person with COVID-19, enrolled during active disease. Each CDR3 is given with its conserved first and last residue. Each record gives: V gene, D gene, clone size, J gene, CDR3 DNA, CDR3 protein. The D gene is left open where the match is weak. Where a row states a size, it is once, few, many or the class of an expanded clone; other rows omit it.

>TRBV9|TRBD2|-|TRBJ2-5
TGTGCCAGCAGCGTAGGGACTAGCGGGGGGGCGTACCAAGAGACCCAGTACTTC
CASSVGTSGGAYQETQYF
>TRBV9|TRBD1|-|TRBJ2-7
TGTGCCAGCAGCCGGGCTGGGACAGGGGGTTTAGGGCCCTCCTCCTACGAGCAGTACTTC
CASSRAGTGGLGPSSYEQYF
>TRBV5-1|-|-|TRBJ2-1
TGCGCCAGCAGCTTGGGACTTAGGATCCCCAATGAGCAGTTCTTC
CASSLGLRIPNEQFF
>TRBV20-1|-|-|TRBJ2-7
TGCAGTGCTAGTTCGACAGTCTACGAGCAGTACTTC
CSASSTVYEQYF
>TRBV19|TRBD2|-|TRBJ2-1
TGTGCCAGTAGTAGAAGACTAGCGGGAGAGTACAATGAGCAGTTCTTC
CASSRRLAGEYNEQFF
>TRBV28|-|few|TRBJ2-7
TGTGCCAGCAGGTCGGGACACCTCTACGAGCAGTACTTC
CASRSGHLYEQYF
>TRBV12-3/TRBV12-4|-|-|TRBJ2-5
TGTGCCAGCAGATGGACAGCTCAAGAGACCCAGTACTTC
CASRWTAQETQYF
>TRBV2|-|few|TRBJ1-6
TGTGCCAGCCAGGGTGATCATAATTCACCCCTCCACTTT
CASQGDHNSPLHF
>TRBV19|TRBD2|-|TRBJ2-7
TGTGCCAGTAGTATCCAGCGGGGGCCCTCCTACGAGCAGTACTTC
CASSIQRGPSYEQYF
>TRBV27|-|-|TRBJ1-1
TGTGCCAGCTCACAGCAAGGGAGGAGGGGCTACACTGAAGCTTTCTTT
CASSQQGRRGYTEAFF